This T cell receptor beta chain was recorded in a study of breast tumors, draining lymph nodes, adjacent tissues. Overall study results and limits: Compared with lymph nodes, tumors were less diverse; compared with nontumor tissue, more. Tumor and nontumor repertoires were significantly more similar in luminal-like than in basal-like breast cancer. Tumor T cell lymph node origin was a supported hypothesis, not proven.

A note on this clonotype: Its antigen is not identified.

MiXCR, applied by TCRdb to the multiplex PCR reads, yields one record per CDR3 protein. The sample lists about 31,000 distinct CDR3 sequences, about 60% seen once, with over 15% in the top ten. Trimming cost V 5 bases and J 3 bases, with 11 bases left between them. The CDR3 runs to 13 residues. Germline V gives CDR1 SGHVS, CDR2 FNYEAQ. Sequenced input: breast tumor tissue. The gene calls are TRBV7-6 and TRBJ2-7; D gene uncertain. This sequence originates from a female donor with breast cancer. Some clones in this sample may be carry-over from other donors' samples. This CDR3 reads CASSRIDGYEQYF. DNA for the CDR3: TGTGCCAGCAGCCGGATAGACGGCTACGAGCAGTACTTC.